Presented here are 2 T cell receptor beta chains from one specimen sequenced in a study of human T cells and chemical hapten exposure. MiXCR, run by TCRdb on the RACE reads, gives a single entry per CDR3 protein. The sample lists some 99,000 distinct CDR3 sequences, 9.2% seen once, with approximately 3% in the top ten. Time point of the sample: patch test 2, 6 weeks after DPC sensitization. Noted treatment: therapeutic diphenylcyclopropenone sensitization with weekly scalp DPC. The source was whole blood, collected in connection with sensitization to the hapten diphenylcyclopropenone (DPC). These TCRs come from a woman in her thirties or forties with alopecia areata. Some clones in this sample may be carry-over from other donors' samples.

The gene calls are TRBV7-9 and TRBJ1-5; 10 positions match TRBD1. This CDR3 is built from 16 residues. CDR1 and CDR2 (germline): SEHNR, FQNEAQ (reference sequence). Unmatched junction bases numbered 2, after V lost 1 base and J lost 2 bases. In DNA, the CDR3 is TGTGCCAGCAGCTTAGGACAGGGGGCGGGCAATCAGCCCCAGCATTTT. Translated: CASSLGQGAGNQPQHF.

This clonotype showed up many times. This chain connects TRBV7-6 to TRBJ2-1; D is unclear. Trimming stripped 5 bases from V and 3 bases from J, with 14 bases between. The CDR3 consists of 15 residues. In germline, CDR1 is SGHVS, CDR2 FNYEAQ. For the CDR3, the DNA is TGTGCCAGCAGCCCGTCATCGCGAGTCTACAATGAGCAGTTCTTC. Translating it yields CASSPSSRVYNEQFF.